The rows below give T cell receptor beta chains drawn from one sample of a study of cytomegalovirus exposure and HLA in healthy donors. TCRdb's table, derived via immunoSEQ multiplex PCR, lists solely in-frame clones and lacks some. This table lists more than 45,000 clones. Sequenced sample: PBMCs. The origin of the receptors is a male donor in good health and CMV-seronegative. The CDR3 runs from the conserved cysteine through the conserved F or W. A D gene is named only where the DNA matches it firmly. Size is omitted from some rows. Given values are once, few, many or a class for expanded clones.

v_gene: TRBV29-1
j_gene: TRBJ1-1
abundance: -
d_gene: -
CDR3aa: CSVVGLQEELF
CDR3nt: TGCAGCGTTGTTGGTTTACAGGAAGAACTCTTT

v_gene: TRBV10-3
j_gene: TRBJ2-7
abundance: -
d_gene: -
CDR3aa: CAISAGTEAAYEQYF
CDR3nt: TGTGCCATCAGTGCCGGGACTGAAGCCGCCTACGAGCAGTACTTC

v_gene: TRBV7-8
j_gene: TRBJ2-2
abundance: -
d_gene: -
CDR3aa: CARTRTGELFF
CDR3nt: TGTGCCAGAACGAGGACCGGGGAGCTGTTTTTT

v_gene: TRBV29-1
j_gene: TRBJ2-1
abundance: -
d_gene: -
CDR3aa: CSVGPGHSSDNEQFF
CDR3nt: TGCAGCGTTGGGCCAGGCCACTCCTCCGACAATGAGCAGTTCTTC

v_gene: TRBV7-2
j_gene: TRBJ2-5
abundance: -
d_gene: TRBD2
CDR3aa: CASSLTSGAGQETQYF
CDR3nt: TGTGCCAGCAGCCTTACTAGCGGGGCGGGCCAAGAGACCCAGTACTTC

v_gene: TRBV18
j_gene: TRBJ2-1
abundance: -
d_gene: TRBD2
CDR3aa: CASSATSGGYNEQFF
CDR3nt: TGTGCCAGCTCAGCTACTAGCGGGGGGTACAATGAGCAGTTCTTC

v_gene: TRBV4-2
j_gene: TRBJ1-2
abundance: -
d_gene: -
CDR3aa: CASSLYSETRRGGYTF
CDR3nt: TGTGCCAGCAGCCTCTACAGTGAAACGCGTCGGGGAGGCTACACCTTC

v_gene: TRBV5-6
j_gene: TRBJ2-1
abundance: -
d_gene: TRBD2
CDR3aa: CASSFETSGINEQFF
CDR3nt: TGTGCCAGCAGCTTTGAGACTAGCGGAATCAATGAGCAGTTCTTC

v_gene: TRBV28
j_gene: TRBJ2-1
abundance: -
d_gene: TRBD2
CDR3aa: CASRVARENNEQFF
CDR3nt: TGTGCCAGCAGGGTGGCGCGGGAGAACAATGAGCAGTTCTTC

v_gene: TRBV7-9
j_gene: TRBJ1-5
abundance: -
d_gene: TRBD1
CDR3aa: CASSRDSHNQPQHF
CDR3nt: TGTGCCAGCTCACGGGACAGTCACAATCAGCCCCAGCATTTT

v_gene: TRBV6-5
j_gene: TRBJ1-1
abundance: medium-sized
d_gene: -
CDR3aa: CASSPRVNTEAFF
CDR3nt: TGTGCCAGCAGCCCCCGGGTGAACACTGAAGCTTTCTTT

v_gene: TRBV10-3
j_gene: TRBJ2-3
abundance: -
d_gene: -
CDR3aa: CAISFGGGGSTDTQYF
CDR3nt: TGTGCCATATCCTTTGGGGGCGGCGGGAGCACAGATACGCAGTATTTT

v_gene: TRBV5-6
j_gene: TRBJ2-5
abundance: -
d_gene: TRBD1
CDR3aa: CASSFVSGGVETQYF
CDR3nt: TGTGCCAGCAGCTTCGTATCAGGGGGCGTAGAGACCCAGTACTTC

v_gene: TRBV5-1
j_gene: TRBJ2-3
abundance: -
d_gene: -
CDR3aa: CASSLPLAEGTDTQYF
CDR3nt: TGCGCCAGCAGCTTGCCACTAGCTGAAGGCACAGATACGCAGTATTTT